A selection of T cell receptor beta chains follows, all from one sample in a study of vaccination effects on CD4 cells after COVID-19. The data were produced by immunoSEQ multiplex PCR, yet TCRdb's version contains in-frame clones alone and is incomplete. The sample carries tens of thousands of clones, over 60% recorded once. Their target antigens are unknown. The sequences come from CD4+ T cells from PBMCs cultured with HCoV-NL63 spike peptides, collected before COVID-19 vaccination. These receptor sequences come from a human donor who received a COVID-19 vaccine. Each CDR3 is given with its conserved first and last residue. The D gene is left open where the match is weak. Some rows mark clone size as missing; the rest say once, few, many or name a class of expanded clone.

d_call	clone_size	cdr3_length	j_call	v_call	cdr3_aa	cdr3_nt
TRBD2	-	15	TRBJ2-1	TRBV18	CASSQPGLARYEQFF	TGTGCCAGCTCCCAGCCGGGACTAGCACGCTATGAGCAGTTCTTC
-	once	16	TRBJ2-2	TRBV5-6	CASSLYVQGNTGELFF	TGTGCCAGCAGCTTGTACGTACAGGGCAACACCGGGGAGCTGTTTTTT
-	-	14	TRBJ1-1	TRBV10-3	CAIAYGRENTEAFF	TGTGCCATCGCGTACGGACGGGAGAACACTGAAGCTTTCTTT
TRBD2	-	16	TRBJ2-3	TRBV7-2	CASSLTSGGLGNTQYF	TGTGCCAGCAGCTTAACTAGCGGGGGGCTAGGGAATACGCAGTATTTT
-	-	16	TRBJ2-2	TRBV5-5	CASSLEGGVNTGELFF	TGTGCCAGCAGCTTGGAGGGGGGGGTAAACACCGGGGAGCTGTTTTTT
TRBD1	-	12	TRBJ1-2	TRBV7-9	CASSLLGGGYTF	TGTGCCAGCAGCTTACTAGGGGGCGGCTACACCTTC
-	few	15	TRBJ2-4	TRBV19	CASSSSLLAKNIQYF	TGTGCCAGTAGTTCCTCCTTATTAGCCAAAAACATTCAGTACTTC
-	-	13	TRBJ2-5	TRBV12-5	CASGPRWRETQYF	TGTGCTAGTGGTCCTAGATGGAGAGAGACCCAGTACTTC
-	-	13	TRBJ1-2	TRBV24-1	CATSRAGRLGYTF	TGTGCCACCAGTCGGGCAGGCCGGCTTGGCTACACCTTC
-	-	15	TRBJ1-2	TRBV6-5	CASSPRQEANYGYTF	TGTGCCAGCAGCCCACGACAGGAGGCTAACTATGGCTACACCTTC
-	-	12	TRBJ1-2	TRBV12-3/TRBV12-4	CASSEGVRGYTF	TGTGCCAGCAGTGAGGGTGTACGCGGCTACACCTTC
-	-	14	TRBJ1-1	TRBV5-1	CASSSSLLSTEAFF	TGCGCCAGCAGCTCATCTCTATTAAGCACTGAAGCTTTCTTT
-	-	16	TRBJ2-1	TRBV25-1	CASSELDGRPRNEQFF	TGTGCCAGCAGTGAATTAGATGGGCGGCCCCGCAATGAGCAGTTCTTC
-	once	14	TRBJ2-2	TRBV10-3	CAISESGNTGELFF	TGTGCCATCAGTGAGTCGGGGAACACCGGGGAGCTGTTTTTT
-	few	11	TRBJ1-6	TRBV6-5	CASGDDSPLHF	TGTGCCAGCGGAGACGATTCACCCCTCCACTTT